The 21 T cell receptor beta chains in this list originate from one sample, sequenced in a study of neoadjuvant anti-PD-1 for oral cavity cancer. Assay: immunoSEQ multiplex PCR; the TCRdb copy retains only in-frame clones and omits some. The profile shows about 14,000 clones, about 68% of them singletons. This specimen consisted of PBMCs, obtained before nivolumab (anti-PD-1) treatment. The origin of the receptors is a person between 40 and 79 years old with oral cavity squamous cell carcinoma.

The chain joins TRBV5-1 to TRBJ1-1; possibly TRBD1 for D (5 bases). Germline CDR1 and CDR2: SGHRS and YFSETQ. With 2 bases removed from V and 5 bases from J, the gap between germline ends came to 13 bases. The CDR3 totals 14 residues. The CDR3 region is CASSFAGNPTEAFF. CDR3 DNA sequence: TGCGCCAGCAGCTTTGCAGGGAATCCGACTGAAGCTTTCTTT.

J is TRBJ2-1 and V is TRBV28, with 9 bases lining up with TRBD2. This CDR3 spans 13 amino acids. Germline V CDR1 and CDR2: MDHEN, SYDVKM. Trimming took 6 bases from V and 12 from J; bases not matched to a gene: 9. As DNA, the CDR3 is TGTGCCAGCAGGTCGACTAGCGGCCAGGTGCAGTTCTTC. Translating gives CASRSTSGQVQFF.

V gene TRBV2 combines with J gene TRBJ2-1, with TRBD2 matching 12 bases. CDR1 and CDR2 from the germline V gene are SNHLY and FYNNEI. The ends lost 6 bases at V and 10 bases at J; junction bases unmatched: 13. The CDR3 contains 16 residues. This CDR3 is CASRYPPSGTSGEQFF. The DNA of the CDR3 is TGTGCCAGCAGGTACCCCCCATCCGGGACTAGCGGGGAGCAGTTCTTC.

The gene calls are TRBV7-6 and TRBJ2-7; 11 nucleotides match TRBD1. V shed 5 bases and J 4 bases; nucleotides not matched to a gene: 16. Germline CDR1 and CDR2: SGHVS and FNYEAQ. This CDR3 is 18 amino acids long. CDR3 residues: CASSRLGQGATARYEQYF. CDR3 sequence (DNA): TGTGCCAGCAGCCGCCTCGGACAGGGGGCAACAGCGCGATACGAGCAGTACTTC.

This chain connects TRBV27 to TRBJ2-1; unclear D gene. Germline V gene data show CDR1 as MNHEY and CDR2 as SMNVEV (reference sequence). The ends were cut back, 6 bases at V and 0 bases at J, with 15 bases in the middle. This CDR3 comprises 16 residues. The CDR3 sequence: CASRPRARVSYNEQFF. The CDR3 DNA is TGTGCCAGCAGGCCCAGAGCCCGGGTCTCCTACAATGAGCAGTTCTTC.

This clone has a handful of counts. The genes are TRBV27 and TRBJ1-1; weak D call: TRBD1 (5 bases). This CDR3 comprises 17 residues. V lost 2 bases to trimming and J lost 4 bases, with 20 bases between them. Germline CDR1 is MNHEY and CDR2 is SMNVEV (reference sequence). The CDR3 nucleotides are TGTGCCAGCAGTTTAGCAGGGACCCTACTGGGGGGCACTGAAGCTTTCTTT. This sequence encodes CASSLAGTLLGGTEAFF.

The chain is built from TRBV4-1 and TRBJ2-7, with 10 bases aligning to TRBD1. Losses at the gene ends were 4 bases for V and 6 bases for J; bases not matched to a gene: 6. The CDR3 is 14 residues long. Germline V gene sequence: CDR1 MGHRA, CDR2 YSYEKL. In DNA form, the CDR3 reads TGCGCCAGCAGCCGTCCGGGACAGGGGACCGAGCAGTACTTC. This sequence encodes CASSRPGQGTEQYF.

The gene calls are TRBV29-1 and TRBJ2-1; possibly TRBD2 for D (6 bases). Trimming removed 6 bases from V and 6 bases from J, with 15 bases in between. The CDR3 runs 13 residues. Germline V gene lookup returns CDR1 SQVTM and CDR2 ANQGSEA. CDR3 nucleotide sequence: TGCAGCGTCGCTCGGGTGGGGGGCAATGAGCAGTTCTTC. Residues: CSVARVGGNEQFF.

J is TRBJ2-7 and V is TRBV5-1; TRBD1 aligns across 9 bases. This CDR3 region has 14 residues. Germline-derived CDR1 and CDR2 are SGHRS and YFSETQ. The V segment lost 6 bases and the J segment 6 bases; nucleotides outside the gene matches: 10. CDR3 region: CASTGIQGAGEQYF. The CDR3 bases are TGCGCCAGCACAGGCATACAGGGGGCAGGCGAGCAGTACTTC.

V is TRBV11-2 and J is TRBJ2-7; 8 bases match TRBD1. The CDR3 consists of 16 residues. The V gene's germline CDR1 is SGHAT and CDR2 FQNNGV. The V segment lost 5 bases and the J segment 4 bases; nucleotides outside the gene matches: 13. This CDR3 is CASSATSGTGKYEQYF. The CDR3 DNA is TGTGCCAGCAGCGCCACGTCAGGGACAGGCAAGTACGAGCAGTACTTC.

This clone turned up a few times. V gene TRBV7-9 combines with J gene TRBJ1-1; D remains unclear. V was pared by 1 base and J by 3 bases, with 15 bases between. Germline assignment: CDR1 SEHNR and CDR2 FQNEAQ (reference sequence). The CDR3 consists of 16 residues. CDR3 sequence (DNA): TGTGCCAGCAGCTTAGGGGGATGGGGAGGATACACTGAAGCTTTCTTT. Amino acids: CASSLGGWGGYTEAFF.

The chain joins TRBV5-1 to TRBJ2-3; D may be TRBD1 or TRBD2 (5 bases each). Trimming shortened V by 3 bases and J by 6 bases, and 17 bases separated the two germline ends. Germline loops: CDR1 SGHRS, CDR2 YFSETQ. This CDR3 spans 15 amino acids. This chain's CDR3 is CASSWHGTDEDTQYF. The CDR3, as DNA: TGCGCCAGCAGCTGGCACGGGACGGATGAGGATACGCAGTATTTT.

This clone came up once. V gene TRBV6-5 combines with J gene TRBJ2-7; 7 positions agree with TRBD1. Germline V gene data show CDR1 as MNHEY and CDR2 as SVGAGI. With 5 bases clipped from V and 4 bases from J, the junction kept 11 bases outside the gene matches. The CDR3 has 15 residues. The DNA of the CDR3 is TGTGCCAGCAGTCGCCGACGGGACAGCCAATACGAGCAGTACTTC. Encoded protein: CASSRRRDSQYEQYF.

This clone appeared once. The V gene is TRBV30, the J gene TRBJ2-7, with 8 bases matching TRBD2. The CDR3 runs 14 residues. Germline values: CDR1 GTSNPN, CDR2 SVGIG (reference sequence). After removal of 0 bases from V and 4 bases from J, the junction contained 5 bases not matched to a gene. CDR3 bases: TGTGCCTGGAGTGTGGCGGGGGGAGGTTACGAGCAGTACTTC. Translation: CAWSVAGGGYEQYF.

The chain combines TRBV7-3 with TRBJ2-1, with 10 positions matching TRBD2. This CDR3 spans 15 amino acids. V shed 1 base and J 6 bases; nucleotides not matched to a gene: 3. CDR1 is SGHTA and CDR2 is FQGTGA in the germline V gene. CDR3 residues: CASSLSLAGVNEQFF. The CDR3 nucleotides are TGTGCCAGCAGCTTAAGCCTAGCGGGGGTCAATGAGCAGTTCTTC.

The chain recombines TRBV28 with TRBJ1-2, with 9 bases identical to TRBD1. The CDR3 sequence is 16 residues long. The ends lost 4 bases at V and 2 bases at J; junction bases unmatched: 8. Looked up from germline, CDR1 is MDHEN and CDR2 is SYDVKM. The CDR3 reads CASSSIGQGRNYGYTF. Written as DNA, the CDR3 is TGTGCCAGCAGTTCTATCGGACAGGGGCGAAACTATGGCTACACCTTC.

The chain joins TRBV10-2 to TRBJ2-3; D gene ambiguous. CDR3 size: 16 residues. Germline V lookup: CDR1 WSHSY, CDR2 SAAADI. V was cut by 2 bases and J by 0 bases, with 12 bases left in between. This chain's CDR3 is CASSEEVVTSTDTQYF. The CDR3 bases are TGCGCCAGCAGTGAGGAGGTGGTAACTAGCACAGATACGCAGTATTTT.

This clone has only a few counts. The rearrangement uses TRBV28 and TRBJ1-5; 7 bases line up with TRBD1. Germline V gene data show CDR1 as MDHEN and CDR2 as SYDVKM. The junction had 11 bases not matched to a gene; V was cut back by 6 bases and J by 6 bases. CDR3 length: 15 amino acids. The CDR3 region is CASRQGWDRGQPQHF. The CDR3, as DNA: TGTGCCAGCAGACAGGGGTGGGACAGAGGTCAGCCCCAGCATTTT. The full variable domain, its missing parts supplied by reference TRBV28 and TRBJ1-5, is DVKVTQSSRYLVKRTGEKVFLECVQDMDHENMFWYRQDPGLGLRLIYFSYDVKMKEKGDIPEGYSVSREKKERFSLILESASTNQTSMYLCASRQGWDRGQPQHFGDGTRLSIL.

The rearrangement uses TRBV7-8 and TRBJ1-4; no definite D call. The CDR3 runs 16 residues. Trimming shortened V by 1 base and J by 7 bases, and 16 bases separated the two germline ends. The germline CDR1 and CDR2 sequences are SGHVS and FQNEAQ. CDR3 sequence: CASSLGDPLRIEKLFF. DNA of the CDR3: TGTGCCAGCAGCTTAGGCGACCCTCTGAGAATTGAAAAACTGTTTTTT.

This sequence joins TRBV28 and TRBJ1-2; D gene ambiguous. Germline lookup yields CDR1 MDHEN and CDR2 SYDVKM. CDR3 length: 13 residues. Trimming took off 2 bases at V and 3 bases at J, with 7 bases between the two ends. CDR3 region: CASSLAVYYGYTF. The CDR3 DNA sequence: TGTGCCAGCAGTTTAGCGGTCTACTATGGCTACACCTTC.

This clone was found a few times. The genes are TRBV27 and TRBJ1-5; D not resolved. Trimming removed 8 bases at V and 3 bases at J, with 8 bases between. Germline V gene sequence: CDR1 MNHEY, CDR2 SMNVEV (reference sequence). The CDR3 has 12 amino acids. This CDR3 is CASGLINQPQHF. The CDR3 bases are TGTGCCAGCGGCCTGATCAATCAGCCCCAGCATTTT.